Listed below are T cell receptor beta chains from one sample, sequenced in a study of radiotherapy plus CTLA-4 blockade in lung cancer. The data were produced by immunoSEQ multiplex PCR, yet TCRdb's version contains in-frame clones alone and is incomplete. The sample lists approximately 57,000 clones, about 80% occurring once. Specimen: peripheral blood, collected from a patient treated with radiotherapy plus ipilimumab. Receptors originate from a human donor with non-small cell lung cancer whose response to radiotherapy plus ipilimumab could not be evaluated. The CDR3 runs from the conserved cysteine through the conserved F or W. The D gene is left open where the match is weak. Clone size is stated in some rows and not others, as once, few, many or a class when expanded.

NA	TRBJ1-2	NA	TRBV19	TGTGCCAGTAGTACTCTGAGGGCCCGGGAGGAGGGCTACACCTTC	CASSTLRAREEGYTF
TRBD1	TRBJ2-5	NA	TRBV6-1	TGTGCCAGCAGTGAATACAGGGGGTTTGAGACCCAGTACTTC	CASSEYRGFETQYF
NA	TRBJ2-5	NA	TRBV7-9	TGTGCCAGCAGCTTCCTGGGGGGTGGAGAGACCCAGTACTTC	CASSFLGGGETQYF
TRBD2	TRBJ2-1	NA	TRBV20-1	TGCAGAGCGGGGTATGAGCAGTTCTTC	CRAGYEQFF
NA	TRBJ2-3	once	TRBV5-4	TGTGCCAGCAGCTCTGAAGAACAGGGCGCAGATACGCAGTATTTT	CASSSEEQGADTQYF
TRBD2	TRBJ2-3	NA	TRBV7-2	TGTGCCAGCAGCTTAGTTTGGGGAGCGGGGGGCAGCACAGATACGCAGTATTTT	CASSLVWGAGGSTDTQYF
TRBD1	TRBJ1-2	NA	TRBV11-2	TGTGCCAGCAGCTTAGCCTACAGGGGGCGTAGGGGCTATGGCTACACCTTC	CASSLAYRGRRGYGYTF
NA	TRBJ1-5	NA	TRBV7-9	TGTGCCAGCAGCTCAACGGGTAGCAATCAGCCCCAGCATTTT	CASSSTGSNQPQHF
TRBD1	TRBJ1-2	NA	TRBV11-2	TGTGCCAGCAGCCCAGACCGGGACAGCTCCTATGGCTACACCTTC	CASSPDRDSSYGYTF
NA	TRBJ2-7	NA	TRBV6-5	TGTGCCAGCAGTTATTCGGCGGCGTCGGCCTGCGAGCAGTACTTC	CASSYSAASACEQYF
TRBD2	TRBJ2-2	NA	TRBV29-1	TGCAGCGTTGAACCGGGACTAGACAACACCGGGGAGCTGTTTTTT	CSVEPGLDNTGELFF
TRBD1	TRBJ1-2	NA	TRBV11-2	TGTGCCAGCAGCCGAGGGGGCCCCTATGGCTACACCTTC	CASSRGGPYGYTF
TRBD1	TRBJ1-1	NA	TRBV28	TGTGCCAGCAGTCCACACTCCGGGACAGGGGGAGCTTTCTTT	CASSPHSGTGGAFF
TRBD1	TRBJ2-7	NA	TRBV4-3	TGCGCCAGCAGCCAAGCTAGGGGGACAGGGGGCTACGAGCAGTACTTC	CASSQARGTGGYEQYF
TRBD2	TRBJ2-5	NA	TRBV4-1	TGCGCCAGCAGCCGTACGGGACTAGCGGAAGAGACCCAGTACTTC	CASSRTGLAEETQYF
NA	TRBJ2-7	NA	TRBV6-5	TGTGCCAGCAGTGATGGACAGACCTACGAGCAGTACTTC	CASSDGQTYEQYF
NA	TRBJ2-2	NA	TRBV6-1	TGTGCCAGCAGGTCCCATAACACCGGGGAGCTGTTTTTT	CASRSHNTGELFF
TRBD2	TRBJ2-1	NA	TRBV28	TGTGCCAGCTGTTGGGCTAGCGGAGCCCCCAATGAGCAGTTCTTC	CASCWASGAPNEQFF
NA	TRBJ1-2	NA	TRBV7-2	TGTGCCAGCAGTTCAGGGTTCGGCGGCTACACCTTC	CASSSGFGGYTF
TRBD2	TRBJ2-7	NA	TRBV10-1	TGCGCCAGCAGTCTTGGGACTAGCGGGAGCTACGAGCAGTACTTC	CASSLGTSGSYEQYF
NA	TRBJ2-3	NA	TRBV7-2	TGTGCCAGCAGCCAGGGGGGAGTGGATACGCAGTATTTT	CASSQGGVDTQYF
NA	TRBJ2-7	NA	TRBV14	TGTGCCAGCAGCCAAGATTGGGGACTTTCCGAGCAGTACTTC	CASSQDWGLSEQYF
NA	TRBJ2-2	NA	TRBV5-1	TGCGCCAGCAGCTTAGGACAGAACACCGGGGAGCTGTTTTTT	CASSLGQNTGELFF
NA	TRBJ2-1	NA	TRBV18	TGTGCCAGCTCACCAAAGGCGGTCAATGAGCAGTTCTTC	CASSPKAVNEQFF
TRBD2	TRBJ2-1	NA	TRBV7-2	TGTGCCAGCAGCCCCGGGGCTAGCGGACGGAATGAGCAGTTCTTC	CASSPGASGRNEQFF
NA	TRBJ2-2	once	TRBV4-3	TGCGCCAGCAGCCAACGAGGGTCCGGGGAGCTGTTTTTT	CASSQRGSGELFF
NA	TRBJ2-5	once	TRBV7-9	TGTGCCAGCAGCTTAAATAGGCAGGCCCAAGAGACCCAGTACTTC	CASSLNRQAQETQYF
NA	TRBJ1-1	NA	TRBV20-1	TGCAGTGCAACAGGTAACACTGAAGCTTTCTTT	CSATGNTEAFF
NA	TRBJ1-4	few	TRBV5-6	TGTGCCAGCAGCTTGGCGACATTGGCAGCCAATGAAAAACTGTTTTTT	CASSLATLAANEKLFF
TRBD1	TRBJ2-7	NA	TRBV7-6	TGTGCCAGCAGCTTAACCCACCGGGACAGGGACTACGAGCAGTACTTC	CASSLTHRDRDYEQYF
TRBD1	TRBJ1-2	NA	TRBV5-4	TGTGCCAGCAGCTTAACTCAGGGGGCTGTTGGAGGCTACACCTTC	CASSLTQGAVGGYTF
NA	TRBJ1-2	NA	TRBV30	TGTGCCTGGGGCCGAGGGGGTTGGGGCTACACCTTC	CAWGRGGWGYTF
NA	TRBJ2-2	NA	TRBV28	TGTGCCAGCACCACCGGGGGGCGAAGCACCGGGGAGCTGTTTTTT	CASTTGGRSTGELFF
NA	TRBJ2-3	NA	TRBV6-5	TGTGCCAGCAGTTATGCGGGGGCGCCCAGCGGAGATACGCAGTATTTT	CASSYAGAPSGDTQYF
NA	TRBJ2-3	NA	TRBV5-1	TGCGCCAGCAGTGACTTTGCGAAGACCGCCACGGATACGCAGTATTTT	CASSDFAKTATDTQYF
NA	TRBJ1-2	once	TRBV11-3	TGTGCCAGCAGTAAATCGGGGGGCCCTCCTAACTATGGCTACACCTTC	CASSKSGGPPNYGYTF
NA	TRBJ1-1	NA	TRBV2	TGTGCCAGCAGCGAGACCAGGCTAGCTTTCTTT	CASSETRLAFF
NA	TRBJ2-2	NA	TRBV4-3	TGCGCCAGCAGCCGAAACGAGGGCGGGGAGCTGTTTTTT	CASSRNEGGELFF
TRBD2	TRBJ2-3	NA	TRBV7-9	TGTGCCAGCAGCCCCCGGACTAGCGGGGACCCTAGCACAGATACGCAGTATTTT	CASSPRTSGDPSTDTQYF
TRBD2	TRBJ2-1	NA	TRBV5-1	TGCGCCAGCAGCTTGGTTCGGCGGGGGGCCTACAATGAGCAGTTCTTC	CASSLVRRGAYNEQFF
NA	TRBJ2-1	NA	TRBV10-3	TGTGCCATCAGTGAGTCTTCAGGTCTTCGACTAGGGACGTACAATGAGCAGTTCTTC	CAISESSGLRLGTYNEQFF
TRBD2	TRBJ2-2	NA	TRBV7-8	TGTGCCAGCAGCTACGGGGGGGGAATGACCGGGGAGCTGTTTTTT	CASSYGGGMTGELFF
NA	TRBJ1-5	NA	TRBV28	TGTGCCAGCGGGGGGGCCACTAGCAATCAGCCCCAGCATTTT	CASGGATSNQPQHF
TRBD2	TRBJ2-1	once	TRBV5-1	TGCGCCAGCAGGTGGACTAGCGGGGCGGATGAGCAGTTCTTC	CASRWTSGADEQFF
TRBD2	TRBJ2-7	NA	TRBV6-1	TGTGCCAGCAGCGCTGTGGGCGGGGGGACCTACGAGCAGTACTTC	CASSAVGGGTYEQYF
NA	TRBJ2-5	NA	TRBV5-1	TGCGCCAGCAGCGGGGACACTCAAGAGACCCAGTACTTC	CASSGDTQETQYF
NA	TRBJ1-5	NA	TRBV19	TGTGCCAGTAGTATAAATGGACTAGATCAGCCCCAGCATTTT	CASSINGLDQPQHF
TRBD1	TRBJ1-6	few	TRBV15	TGTGCCACCAGCAGAGATCAGGACAGGGAAGGGAACTATAATTCACCCCTCCACTTT	CATSRDQDREGNYNSPLHF
NA	TRBJ1-3	NA	TRBV30	TGTGCCTGCAAAGGACAATCCCATTTGCCCCGCGGTGGAAACACCATATATTTT	CACKGQSHLPRGGNTIYF
NA	TRBJ2-7	NA	TRBV5-1	TGCGCCAGCAGCAGGGACAACTCCTACGAGCAGTACTTC	CASSRDNSYEQYF
NA	TRBJ1-1	NA	TRBV20-1	TGCAGTGCCACACCTACGGGGAAAGCTTTCTTT	CSATPTGKAFF
NA	TRBJ2-7	once	TRBV7-2	TGTGCCAGCAGCCAACCGGACCGACAGCTCGAAAAATACGAGCAGTACTTC	CASSQPDRQLEKYEQYF
NA	TRBJ2-3	once	TRBV7-2	TGTGCCAGCCCCGACCGAATAGCGGACACAGATACGCAGTATTTT	CASPDRIADTDTQYF
TRBD1	TRBJ2-5	NA	TRBV6-1	TGTGCCAGCAGGGACAGGGGGGGATGGCAAGAGACCCAGTACTTC	CASRDRGGWQETQYF
NA	TRBJ1-5	few	TRBV4-1	TGCGCCAGCAGCCCCTCAGGGCAGGTACAGCCCCAGCATTTT	CASSPSGQVQPQHF
TRBD1	TRBJ2-7	NA	TRBV6-5	TGTGCCAGCAGGACACCGGGACAGGGCTCCTACGAGCAGTACTTC	CASRTPGQGSYEQYF
NA	TRBJ2-7	NA	TRBV30	TGTGCCTGGAAGAGGGGACACAACTACGAGCAGTACTTC	CAWKRGHNYEQYF